This T cell receptor (beta chain) was obtained from a study of blood T cell repertoires in COVID-19. Study context: COVID-19 samples from acute and convalescent phases originated in the United States, Italy and Spain.

Germline lookup yields CDR1 MDHEN and CDR2 SYDVKM. Unmatched junction bases numbered 7, after V lost 2 bases and J lost 3 bases. This CDR3 is built from 15 residues. Assay used: immunoSEQ multiplex PCR; TCRdb lists only in-frame clones, some missing. The table lists about 130,000 clones, 85% of them singletons, with approximately 6.6% in the top ten. The sequencing sample was made of peripheral blood. This sequence originates from a man at least 80 years old with active or convalescent COVID-19. V usage is TRBV28 and J usage is TRBJ2-7, with TRBD1 matching over 7 bases. CDR3 residues: CASSLEGDRHYEQYF. The DNA of the CDR3 is TGTGCCAGCAGTTTAGAGGGGGACAGACACTACGAGCAGTACTTC.